This T cell receptor (beta chain) was recovered during a study of T cell repertoires in cytomegalovirus infection (dated by TCRdb to between 2018 and 2021). Regarding the study in general: Donor HLA type was relevant to the analysis, as public TCR beta signatures indicated carriage of CMV infection together with the matching HLA type. The study at large found these results: Cumulative frequency of public TCR beta family members discriminated carriers of CMV infection plus the relevant HLA type in this cohort and an independent approximately 400-donor cohort. The ex vivo response was dominated by HLA-C-restricted CMV-specific TCR beta clonotypes, and the single most frequent clonotype in two of eight donors was supplied by these HLA-C-restricted clonotypes.

This clonotype was picked up a small number of times. No antigen is known for it. Within one base of it there is no much larger clone, and no base qualities were kept. The sequencer listed for this sample is Illumina HiSeq 1500. The public sequencing data were trimmed at Q25 with fastp and processed into clonotypes with MiXCR by TCRdb, which kept only in-frame beta chains. Duplicate CDR3 protein sequences are folded into a single record with the most common DNA and genes. The sample includes approximately 500,000 distinct CDR3 sequences, with about 11% observed a single time. Of the sample, about a tenth is held by the ten largest clones. Trimming at the junction amounts to 1 base on V and 3 bases on J, and the germline ends lie 9 bases apart. The germline V gene provides CDR1 SQVTM and CDR2 ANQGSEA. Spanning cysteine to phenylalanine, the CDR3 consists of 13 amino acids. Only the CDR3 region is kept as DNA, spanning 39 bases read in frame from base 1.

The rearrangement combines TRBV29-1 with TRBJ1-1; the D segment could be TRBD1, given 5 matching bases. The specimen sequenced was PBMCs. The clonotype comes from a human donor in good health (CMV status not recorded). Some clones in this sample may be carry-over from other donors' samples. CDR3 protein: CSVEGRQYTEAFF. Here is the DNA: TGCAGCGTTGAAGGCCGACAGTACACTGAAGCTTTCTTT.